The rows below give T cell receptor beta chains drawn from one sample of a study of pediatric ulcerative colitis. TCRdb's copy holds only in-frame clones and misses some; the assay was immunoSEQ multiplex PCR. In the table there are 20,000 to 25,000 clones, about 65% of which are singletons. The specimen sequenced was gut tissue. All receptors derive from a boy younger than 18 with severe ulcerative colitis. Both conserved end residues are part of each CDR3. A D gene is named only where the DNA matches it firmly. For some rows the clone size is stated as once, few or many, or as a class when expanded; others skip it.

d_gene,v_gene,j_gene,abundance,CDR3nt,CDR3aa
.,TRBV10-3,TRBJ2-7,few,TGTGCCATCGGGTACAGCACCTACGAGCAGTACTTC,CAIGYSTYEQYF
TRBD2,TRBV6-6,TRBJ2-7,few,TGTGCCAGCACTACTAGCGGGGGGCTATCCTACGAGCAGTACTTC,CASTTSGGLSYEQYF
TRBD1,TRBV7-9,TRBJ1-2,.,TGTGCCAGCAGAGGACAGGGACAGTCCTCCTTC,CASRGQGQSSF
.,TRBV12-5,TRBJ2-2,.,TGTGCTAGTGTTCCCCCGGGGAGACAAACCGGGGAGCTGTTTTTT,CASVPPGRQTGELFF
.,TRBV11-2,TRBJ1-6,.,TGTGCCAGCAGCTCCGGGACTTCCAATTCACCCCTCCACTTT,CASSSGTSNSPLHF
TRBD1,TRBV2,TRBJ1-5,.,TGTGCCAGCAGTGAGGACAGGCTTTGGAGCAATCAGCCCCAGCATTTT,CASSEDRLWSNQPQHF
.,TRBV5-1,TRBJ1-2,once,TGCGCCACCAAACGCGAGGTCTCGGACTATGGCTACACCTTC,CATKREVSDYGYTF
TRBD1,TRBV12-5,TRBJ2-2,.,TGTGCTAGCTCGACAGGGGGCGAGACCGGGGAGCTGTTTTTT,CASSTGGETGELFF
.,TRBV5-1,TRBJ1-6,.,TGCGCCAGCAGCTCAACGGATTCACCCCTCCACTTT,CASSSTDSPLHF
TRBD1,TRBV30,TRBJ2-1,once,TGTGCCTGGGGGACCGGGACAGCGCGGGAGCAGTTCTTC,CAWGTGTAREQFF
.,TRBV27,TRBJ2-5,.,TGTGCCAGCAGTTTATTAGGGGGGTTTTCCCAAGAGACCCAGTACTTC,CASSLLGGFSQETQYF
TRBD1,TRBV25-1,TRBJ1-2,.,TGTGCCAGCAGTGAGCTGGACAGGGATCGGGGCTACACCTTC,CASSELDRDRGYTF
TRBD1,TRBV7-9,TRBJ2-1,.,TGTGCCAGCAGCTCCCGGGACAGGGGACCCAATGAGCAGTTCTTC,CASSSRDRGPNEQFF
TRBD1,TRBV5-1,TRBJ2-7,.,TGCGCCAGCAGCTTGGGACAGGGAATCGAGCAGTACTTC,CASSLGQGIEQYF
.,TRBV19,TRBJ2-3,.,TGTGCCAGTAGTAGTTGGGGGGGCAAGGCAGATACGCAGTATTTT,CASSSWGGKADTQYF
.,TRBV5-6,TRBJ1-5,.,TGTGCCACCCCAGAGGGACGGAGTCAGCCCCAGCATTTT,CATPEGRSQPQHF
.,TRBV29-1,TRBJ1-1,.,TGCAGCGTTGCTGGCATCATGAACACTGAAGCTTTCTTT,CSVAGIMNTEAFF
.,TRBV2,TRBJ1-2,.,TGTGCCAGCAGTGTACGGCAAGGGTTCACTGGCTACACCTTC,CASSVRQGFTGYTF
.,TRBV19,TRBJ2-1,few,TGTGCCAGTAGTCCGGACCGGAGCTCCTACAATGAGCAGTTCTTC,CASSPDRSSYNEQFF
TRBD1,TRBV6-5,TRBJ2-3,.,TGTGCCAGCAGTTACGGACAGGGAGAAACAGATACGCAGTATTTT,CASSYGQGETDTQYF
.,TRBV4-1,TRBJ2-7,.,TGCGCCAGCAGCCAAGATCTGGGCCCCTACGAGCAGTACTTC,CASSQDLGPYEQYF
.,TRBV5-1,TRBJ2-5,.,TGCGCCAGCAGGCCCCATTCCCTAGAAGAGACCCAGTACTTC,CASRPHSLEETQYF
.,TRBV6-1,TRBJ2-4,.,TGTGCCAGCAGTGAACTCACGGGAAGAACAAACATTCAGTACTTC,CASSELTGRTNIQYF
TRBD2,TRBV27,TRBJ2-7,.,TGTGCCAGCAGTTTCTCTAGCGGGGGCAACGAGCAGTACTTC,CASSFSSGGNEQYF
.,TRBV18,TRBJ1-1,.,TGTGCCAGCTCCGCCGGACAGACTAACACTGAAGCTTTCTTT,CASSAGQTNTEAFF
TRBD1,TRBV4-3,TRBJ2-5,.,TGCGCCAGCAGCCAAGATGGGACAGGGACTCCCGAGACCCAGTACTTC,CASSQDGTGTPETQYF
.,TRBV19,TRBJ2-1,few,TGTGCCAGTAGTAGGGTTCTAGCACCTTACAATGAGCAGTTCTTC,CASSRVLAPYNEQFF
.,TRBV18,TRBJ1-1,.,TGTGCCAGCTCACCTAGGGACGGAGACATGAACACTGAAGCTTTCTTT,CASSPRDGDMNTEAFF
.,TRBV29-1,TRBJ1-1,few,TGCAGCGTTGTCTTACGGGGTTATAGCACTGAAGCTTTCTTT,CSVVLRGYSTEAFF
.,TRBV14,TRBJ2-5,few,TGTGCCAGCAGCCCCCGGGGGCGAGAAGAGACCCAGTACTTC,CASSPRGREETQYF
.,TRBV7-8,TRBJ2-2,.,TGTGCCAGCAGCCGGGAAGGAGCGATCGGGGAGCTGTTTTTT,CASSREGAIGELFF
TRBD2,TRBV5-1,TRBJ2-1,.,TGCGCCAGCAGCTTTATAGCGGGGGTATTGAATGAGCAGTTCTTC,CASSFIAGVLNEQFF
.,TRBV7-8,TRBJ2-3,.,TGTGCCAGCAGCTTAGCCCCTTCAAGCACAGATACGCAGTATTTT,CASSLAPSSTDTQYF
.,TRBV9,TRBJ1-6,.,TGTGCCAGCAGCGGATCCTTTCCGGGACGAAATTCACCCCTCCACTTT,CASSGSFPGRNSPLHF
TRBD1,TRBV7-7,TRBJ2-7,.,TGTGCCAGCAGTCCAACAGGGGGAGGATACGAGCAGTACTTC,CASSPTGGGYEQYF
.,TRBV9,TRBJ2-1,.,TGTGCCAGCAGCGTAGCGCCGAGCCTCTACAATGAGCAGTTCTTC,CASSVAPSLYNEQFF
.,TRBV20-1,TRBJ1-1,once,TGCAGTGCTAGACCTCGGACTGAAGCTTTCTTT,CSARPRTEAFF
TRBD1,TRBV2,TRBJ1-1,.,TGTGCCAGCAGAGGGAGCCGGGACAGGGGACATTTTAGAGCTTTCTTT,CASRGSRDRGHFRAFF
.,TRBV2,TRBJ2-5,.,TGTGCCAGCAGCCTGATCAGGGGAGGCGAGACCCAGTACTTC,CASSLIRGGETQYF
.,TRBV7-6,TRBJ1-1,few,TGTGCCAGCAGCTTAGCGCACAATGGGAACACTGAAGCTTTCTTT,CASSLAHNGNTEAFF
.,TRBV7-9,TRBJ2-5,few,TGTGCCAGCAGTAGGGGGATGGAGACCCAGTACTTC,CASSRGMETQYF
TRBD1,TRBV27,TRBJ1-6,.,TGTGCCAGCAGTTTATCGACAGGGCAGCTCTATAATTCACCCCTCCACTTT,CASSLSTGQLYNSPLHF
.,TRBV19,TRBJ1-2,.,TGTGCCAGTAGTATAGGCAGATTTAGTGGTGGCTACACCTTC,CASSIGRFSGGYTF